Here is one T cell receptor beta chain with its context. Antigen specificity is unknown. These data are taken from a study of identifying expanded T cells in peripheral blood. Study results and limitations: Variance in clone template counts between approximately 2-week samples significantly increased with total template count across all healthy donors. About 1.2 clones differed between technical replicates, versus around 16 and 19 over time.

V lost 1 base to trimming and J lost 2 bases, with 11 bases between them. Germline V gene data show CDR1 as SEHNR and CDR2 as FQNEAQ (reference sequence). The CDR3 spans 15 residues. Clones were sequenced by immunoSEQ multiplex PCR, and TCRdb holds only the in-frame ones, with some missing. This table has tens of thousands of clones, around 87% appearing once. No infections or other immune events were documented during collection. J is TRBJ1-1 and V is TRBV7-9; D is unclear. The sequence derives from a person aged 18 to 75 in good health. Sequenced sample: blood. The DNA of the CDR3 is TGTGCCAGCAGCTTAGTTGCAGGATCTAACACTGAAGCTTTCTTT. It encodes CASSLVAGSNTEAFF.